The next 2 T cell receptor beta chains were all read from a single sample in a study of blood T cell repertoires in COVID-19. The table came from immunoSEQ multiplex PCR; TCRdb's copy has only in-frame clones and leaves some out. The sample lists over 250,000 clones; 88% were seen once. The sequenced sample consisted of PBMCs or T cells enriched from blood (not recorded which). These receptor sequences come from an older woman in a cohort exposed to, infected with or recovered from COVID-19 (not recorded which).

This clone was detected once. This sequence joins TRBV24-1 and TRBJ2-3, with a possible D match to TRBD1 (6 bases). Trimming left V 3 bases short and J 3 bases short, with 9 bases between. This CDR3 has 14 residues. The germline V gene has CDR1 KGHDR and CDR2 SFDVKD. The CDR3 DNA sequence: TGTGCCACCAGTGATAGCCAGGGGACAGATACGCAGTATTTT. This encodes CATSDSQGTDTQYF.

The V gene is TRBV4-2, the J gene TRBJ2-3, with 7 positions matching TRBD2. The CDR3 runs to 15 residues. Germline CDR1 is LGHNA and CDR2 is YNFKEQ. Unmatched junction bases numbered 6, after V lost 0 bases and J lost 6 bases. DNA of the CDR3: TGTGCCAGCAGCCAAGATGAGGCGGGAGCGGATACGCAGTATTTT. This encodes CASSQDEAGADTQYF.